Here is one TCR beta chain with its context. The repertoire was sequenced with immunoSEQ multiplex PCR; TCRdb's copy has only in-frame clones and lacks some. The sample includes just over 80,000 clones, around nine tenths seen only once; the top ten take 4.5% to 7%. The entry originates in a study of control samples from healthy donors and cancer patients. This CDR3 has 13 amino acids. The germline V gene encodes CDR1 MNHNS and CDR2 SASEGT. Trimming shortened V by 1 base and J by 3 bases, and 7 bases separated the two germline ends. The V call is TRBV6-1, the J call TRBJ2-7; D is ambiguous. Sequenced sample: blood. The sequence came from a man aged 45-65 years in good health. The CDR3 sequence: CASSEDYGYEQYF. Here the CDR3 DNA reads TGTGCCAGCAGTGAAGACTATGGCTACGAGCAGTACTTC.